These 6 T cell receptor beta chains were all obtained from the same sample, sequenced in a study of cytomegalovirus exposure and HLA in healthy donors. The study ran its PCR with 60 Vbeta and 13 Jbeta primers. Using immunoSEQ multiplex PCR, the repertoire was profiled, and TCRdb retains in-frame clones only, with some absent. The repertoire holds about 130,000 clones, with roughly 78% as singletons. The specimen sequenced was PBMCs. These receptors originate from a man aged 40-50 years in good health and CMV-seronegative.

This chain uses TRBV2 with TRBJ1-6, with D maybe TRBD1 (5 bases). Germline CDR1 and CDR2: SNHLY and FYNNEI. The CDR3 has 14 amino acids. Deletions cut 3 bases from V and 8 bases from J, with 11 bases between. This CDR3 reads CASSENRFYSPLHF. In DNA form, the CDR3 reads TGTGCCAGCAGTGAGAACAGGTTCTATTCACCCCTCCACTTT. The whole variable domain, remainder taken from reference TRBV2 and TRBJ1-6, is EPEVTQTPSHQVTQMGQEVILRCVPISNHLYFYWYRQILGQKVEFLVSFYNNEISEKSEIFDDQFSVERPDGSNFTLKIRSTKLEDSAMYFCASSENRFYSPLHFGNGTRLTVT.

The sample holds a few counts of this clone. V is TRBV2 and J is TRBJ1-2, with D tentatively TRBD1 (6 bases). The CDR3 length is 15 residues. V was clipped by 1 base and J by 5 bases, with 14 bases between them. The germline V gene encodes CDR1 SNHLY and CDR2 FYNNEI. The CDR3 reads CASSEVQGRYYGYTF. CDR3 coding DNA: TGTGCCAGCAGTGAAGTTCAGGGGCGCTATTATGGCTACACCTTC.

CDR3 in amino acids: CASSFPPGHQPQHF. CDR3 in DNA: TGTGCCAGCAGCTTCCCGCCAGGGCATCAGCCCCAGCATTTT. This chain links TRBV5-8 with TRBJ1-5, with D possibly matching TRBD1 (5 bases). Germline V CDR1 and CDR2: SGHTS, YDEGEE. The V gene lost 2 bases and the J gene lost 5 bases, with 11 bases spanning the gap. The CDR3 loop spans 14 amino acids.

This clone turned up a few times. The rearrangement links TRBV7-2 to TRBJ2-7; 13 bases align to TRBD2. The ends lost 3 bases at V and 3 bases at J; junction bases unmatched: 2. This CDR3 has 15 amino acids. CDR1 SGHTA and CDR2 FQGNSA come from the germline V gene. CDR3 in DNA: TGTGCCAGCAGCTTCGGACTAGCGGGAGTCTACGAGCAGTACTTC. Translating it yields CASSFGLAGVYEQYF.

The chain combines TRBV15 with TRBJ1-2; D is perhaps TRBD1 (6 bases). CDR1 LNHNV and CDR2 YYDKDF come from the germline V gene (reference sequence). The CDR3 covers 15 residues. V was pared by 3 bases and J by 5 bases, with 16 bases between. CDR3: CATSRAEGTPYGYTF. CDR3 DNA: TGTGCCACCAGCAGGGCCGAGGGGACACCGTATGGCTACACCTTC.

This chain connects TRBV29-1 to TRBJ2-1, with 14 positions matching TRBD2. The CDR3 is 15 amino acids. Germline CDR1 is SQVTM and CDR2 is ANQGSEA. The trim removed 7 bases at V and 3 bases at J, leaving 5 bases unmatched. The CDR3 reads CSALGLAGVYNEQFF. CDR3 DNA: TGCAGCGCCCTGGGACTAGCGGGGGTCTACAATGAGCAGTTCTTC.